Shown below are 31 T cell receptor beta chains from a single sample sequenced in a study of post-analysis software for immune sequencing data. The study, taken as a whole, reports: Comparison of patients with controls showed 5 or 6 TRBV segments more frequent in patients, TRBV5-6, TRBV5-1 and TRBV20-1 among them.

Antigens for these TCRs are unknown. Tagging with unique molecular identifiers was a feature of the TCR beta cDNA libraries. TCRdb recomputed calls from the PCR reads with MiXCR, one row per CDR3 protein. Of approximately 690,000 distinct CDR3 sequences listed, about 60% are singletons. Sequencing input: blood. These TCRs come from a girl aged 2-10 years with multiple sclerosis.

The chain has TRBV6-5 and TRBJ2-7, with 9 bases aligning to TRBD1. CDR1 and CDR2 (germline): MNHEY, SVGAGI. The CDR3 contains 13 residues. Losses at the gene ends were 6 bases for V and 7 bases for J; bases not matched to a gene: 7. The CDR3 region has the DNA TGTGCCAGCAGGCGGACAGGGGCTTGGGAGCAGTACTTC. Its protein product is CASRRTGAWEQYF.

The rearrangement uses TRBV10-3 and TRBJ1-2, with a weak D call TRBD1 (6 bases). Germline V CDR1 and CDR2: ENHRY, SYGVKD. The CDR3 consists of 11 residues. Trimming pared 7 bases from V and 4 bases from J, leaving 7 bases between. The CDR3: CAITQGYGYTF. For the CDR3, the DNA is TGTGCCATCACACAGGGCTATGGCTACACCTTC.

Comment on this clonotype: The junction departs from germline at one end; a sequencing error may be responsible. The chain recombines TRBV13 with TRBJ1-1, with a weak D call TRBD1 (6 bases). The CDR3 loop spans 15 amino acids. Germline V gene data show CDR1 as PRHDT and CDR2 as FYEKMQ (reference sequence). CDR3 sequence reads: CPSSYLVRGGTEAFF. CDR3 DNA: TGTCCCAGCAGCTATTTAGTCAGGGGAGGCACTGAAGCTTTCTTT.

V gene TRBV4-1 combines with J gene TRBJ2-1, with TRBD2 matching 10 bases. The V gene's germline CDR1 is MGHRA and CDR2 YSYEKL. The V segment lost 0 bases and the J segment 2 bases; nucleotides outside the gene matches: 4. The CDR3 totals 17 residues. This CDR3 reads CASSQDRLAGAYNEQFF. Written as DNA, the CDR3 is TGCGCCAGCAGCCAAGATAGGCTAGCGGGAGCCTACAATGAGCAGTTCTTC.

Here the CDR3 reads CASSPGEADTQYF. CDR3 DNA sequence: TGCGCCAGCAGCCCGGGTGAGGCAGATACGCAGTATTTT. This chain uses TRBV5-1 with TRBJ2-3, with D hard to call. V lost 4 bases to trimming and J lost 4 bases, with 10 bases between them. Germline values: CDR1 SGHRS, CDR2 YFSETQ. This CDR3 is 13 amino acids long.

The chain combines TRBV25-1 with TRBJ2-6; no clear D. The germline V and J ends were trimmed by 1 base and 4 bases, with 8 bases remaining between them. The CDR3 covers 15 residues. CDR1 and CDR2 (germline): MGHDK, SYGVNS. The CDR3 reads CASSELEYGANVLTF. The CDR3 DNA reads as TGTGCCAGCAGTGAATTGGAGTACGGGGCCAACGTCCTGACTTTC.

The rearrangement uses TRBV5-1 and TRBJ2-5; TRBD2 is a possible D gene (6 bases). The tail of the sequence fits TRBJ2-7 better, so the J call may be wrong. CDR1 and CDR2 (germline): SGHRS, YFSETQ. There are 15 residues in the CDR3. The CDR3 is CASSPGAEGSSEQYF. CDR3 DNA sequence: TGCGCCAGCAGCCCGGGAGCCGAGGGGTCTAGCGAGCAGTACTTC.

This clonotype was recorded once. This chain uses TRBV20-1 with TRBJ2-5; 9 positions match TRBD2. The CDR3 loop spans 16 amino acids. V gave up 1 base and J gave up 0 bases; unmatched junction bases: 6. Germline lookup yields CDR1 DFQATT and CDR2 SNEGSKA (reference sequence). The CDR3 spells CSARGSSGMYQETQYF. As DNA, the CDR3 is TGCAGTGCTAGAGGGTCTAGCGGGATGTACCAAGAGACCCAGTACTTC.

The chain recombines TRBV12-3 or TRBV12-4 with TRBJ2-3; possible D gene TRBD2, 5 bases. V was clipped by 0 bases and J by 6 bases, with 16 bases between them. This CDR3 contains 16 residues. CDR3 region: CASSLARSGSSDTQYF. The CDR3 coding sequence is TGTGCCAGCAGTTTAGCGCGGAGCGGTTCAAGTGATACGCAGTATTTT.

The CDR3 here is CAFGAGTTDTQYF. The CDR3 DNA reads as TGTGCCTTCGGAGCGGGGACCACAGATACGCAGTATTTT. The chain joins TRBV10-3 to TRBJ2-3, with 7 nucleotides matching TRBD2. Looked up from germline, CDR1 is ENHRY and CDR2 is SYGVKD. The CDR3 length is 13 residues. The J segment lost 2 bases and the V segment lost 11 bases, leaving 7 bases of the junction unmatched.

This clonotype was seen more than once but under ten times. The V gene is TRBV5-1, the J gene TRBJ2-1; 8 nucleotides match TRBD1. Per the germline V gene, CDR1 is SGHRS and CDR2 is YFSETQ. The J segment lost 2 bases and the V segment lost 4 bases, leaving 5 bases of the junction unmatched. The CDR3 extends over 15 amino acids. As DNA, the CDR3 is TGCGCCAGCAGCGGTTCGACAGGGGCCTACAATGAGCAGTTCTTC. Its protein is CASSGSTGAYNEQFF.

This CDR3 is CAISETATREDYNEQFF. The CDR3 nucleotides are TGTGCCATCAGTGAGACGGCAACTAGGGAAGACTACAATGAGCAGTTCTTC. The rearrangement joins TRBV10-3 to TRBJ2-1; weak D call: TRBD2 (5 bases). Looked up from germline, CDR1 is ENHRY and CDR2 is SYGVKD. The CDR3 has 17 residues. The V and J ends lost 2 bases and 3 bases respectively, with 17 bases between them.

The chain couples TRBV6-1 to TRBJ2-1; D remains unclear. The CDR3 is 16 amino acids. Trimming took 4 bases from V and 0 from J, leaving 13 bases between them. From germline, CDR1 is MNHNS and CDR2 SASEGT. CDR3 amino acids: CASSGGRRSSYNEQFF. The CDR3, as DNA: TGTGCCAGCAGTGGGGGTCGGCGGAGCTCCTACAATGAGCAGTTCTTC.

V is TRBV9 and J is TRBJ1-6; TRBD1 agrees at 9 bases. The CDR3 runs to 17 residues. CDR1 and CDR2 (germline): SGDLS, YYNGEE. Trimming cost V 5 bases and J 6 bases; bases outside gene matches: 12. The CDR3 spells CASSGTGSTSVNSPLHF. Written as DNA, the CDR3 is TGTGCCAGCAGTGGGACAGGGTCAACTTCAGTTAATTCACCCCTCCACTTT.

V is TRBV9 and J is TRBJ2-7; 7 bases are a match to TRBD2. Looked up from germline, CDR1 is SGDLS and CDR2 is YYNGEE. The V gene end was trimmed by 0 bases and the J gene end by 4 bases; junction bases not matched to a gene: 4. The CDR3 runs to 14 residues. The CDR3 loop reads CASSVAGEGYEQYF. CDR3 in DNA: TGTGCCAGCAGCGTAGCTGGGGAGGGGTACGAGCAGTACTTC.

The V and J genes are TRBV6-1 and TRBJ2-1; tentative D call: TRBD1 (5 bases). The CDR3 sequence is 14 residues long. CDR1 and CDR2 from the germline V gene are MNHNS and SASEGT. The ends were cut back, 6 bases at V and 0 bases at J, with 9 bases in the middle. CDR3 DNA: TGTGCCAGCAGGACAGTAGCCTCCTACAATGAGCAGTTCTTC. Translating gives CASRTVASYNEQFF.

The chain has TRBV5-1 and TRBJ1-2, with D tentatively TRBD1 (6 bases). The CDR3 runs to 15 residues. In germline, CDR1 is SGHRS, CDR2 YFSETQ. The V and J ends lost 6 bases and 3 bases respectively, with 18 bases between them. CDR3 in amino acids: CASNLQGLTDYGYTF. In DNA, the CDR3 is TGCGCCAGCAACCTACAGGGTCTGACTGACTATGGCTACACCTTC.

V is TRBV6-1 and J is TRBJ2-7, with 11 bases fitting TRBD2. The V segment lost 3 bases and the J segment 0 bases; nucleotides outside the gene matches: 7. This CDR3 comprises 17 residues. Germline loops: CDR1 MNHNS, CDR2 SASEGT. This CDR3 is CASSDRSGRAVSYEQYF. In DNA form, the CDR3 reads TGTGCCAGCAGTGATCGTAGCGGGAGGGCCGTCTCCTACGAGCAGTACTTC.

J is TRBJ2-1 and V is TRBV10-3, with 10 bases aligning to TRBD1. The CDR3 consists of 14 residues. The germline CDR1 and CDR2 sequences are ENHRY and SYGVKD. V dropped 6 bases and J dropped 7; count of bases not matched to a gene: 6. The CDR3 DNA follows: TGTGCCATCAGCCCGACAGGGGGCCGTAATGAGCAGTTCTTC. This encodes CAISPTGGRNEQFF.

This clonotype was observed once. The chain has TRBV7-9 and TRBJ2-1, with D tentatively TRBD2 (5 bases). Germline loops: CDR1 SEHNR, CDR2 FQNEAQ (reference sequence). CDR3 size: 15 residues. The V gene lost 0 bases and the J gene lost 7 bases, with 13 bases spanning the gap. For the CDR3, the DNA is TGTGCCAGCAGCTTAGCGCCAGGCGGAGGAAATGAGCAGTTCTTC. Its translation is CASSLAPGGGNEQFF.

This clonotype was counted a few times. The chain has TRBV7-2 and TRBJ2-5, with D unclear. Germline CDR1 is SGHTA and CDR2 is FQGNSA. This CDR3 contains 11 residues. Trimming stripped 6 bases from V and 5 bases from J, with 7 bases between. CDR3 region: CASRGPETQYF. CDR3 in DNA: TGTGCCAGCAGGGGCCCGGAGACCCAGTACTTC.

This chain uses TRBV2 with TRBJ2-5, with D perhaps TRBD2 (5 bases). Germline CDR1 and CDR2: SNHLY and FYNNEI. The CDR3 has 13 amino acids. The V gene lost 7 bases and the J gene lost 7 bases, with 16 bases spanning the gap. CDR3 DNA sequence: TGTGCCAGCACCCGGGCCCCACGGGGGACCCAGTACTTC. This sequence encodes CASTRAPRGTQYF.

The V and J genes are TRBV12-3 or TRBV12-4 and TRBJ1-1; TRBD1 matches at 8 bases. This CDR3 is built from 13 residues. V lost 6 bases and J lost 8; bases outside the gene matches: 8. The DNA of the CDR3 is TGTGCCAGCAGACTCCAGGGGGCTCCAGAAGCTTTCTTT. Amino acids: CASRLQGAPEAFF.

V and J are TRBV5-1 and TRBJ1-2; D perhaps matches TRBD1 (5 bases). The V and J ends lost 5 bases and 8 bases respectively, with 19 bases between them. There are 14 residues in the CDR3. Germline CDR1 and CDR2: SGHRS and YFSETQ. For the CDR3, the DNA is TGCGCCAGCAGTCCCTCGGACACTACGGGGGGCTACACCTTC. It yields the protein CASSPSDTTGGYTF.

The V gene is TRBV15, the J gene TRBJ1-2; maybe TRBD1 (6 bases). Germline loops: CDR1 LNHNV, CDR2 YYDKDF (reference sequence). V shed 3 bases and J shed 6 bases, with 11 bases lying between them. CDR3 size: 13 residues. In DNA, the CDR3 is TGTGCCACCAGCAGGGGGGCAGGGGATGGCTACACCTTC. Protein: CATSRGAGDGYTF. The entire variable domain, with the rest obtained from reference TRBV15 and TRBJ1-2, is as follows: DAMVIQNPRYQVTQFGKPVTLSCSQTLNHNVMYWYQQKSSQAPKLLFHYYDKDFNNEADTPDNFQSRRPNTSFCFLDIRSPGLGDTAMYLCATSRGAGDGYTFGSGTRLTVV.

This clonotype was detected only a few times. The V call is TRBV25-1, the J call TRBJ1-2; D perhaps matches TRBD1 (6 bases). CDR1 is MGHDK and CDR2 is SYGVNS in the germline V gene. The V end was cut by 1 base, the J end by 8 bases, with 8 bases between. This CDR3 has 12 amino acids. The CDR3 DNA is TGTGCCAGCAGTGAATTGGGGGGCGGCTACACCTTC. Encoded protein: CASSELGGGYTF.

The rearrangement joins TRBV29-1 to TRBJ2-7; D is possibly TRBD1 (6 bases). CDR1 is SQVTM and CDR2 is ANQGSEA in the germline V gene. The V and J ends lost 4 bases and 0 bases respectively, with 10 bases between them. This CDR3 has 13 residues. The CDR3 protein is CSVAYRASYEQYF. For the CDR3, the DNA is TGCAGCGTTGCGTACAGGGCCTCCTACGAGCAGTACTTC.

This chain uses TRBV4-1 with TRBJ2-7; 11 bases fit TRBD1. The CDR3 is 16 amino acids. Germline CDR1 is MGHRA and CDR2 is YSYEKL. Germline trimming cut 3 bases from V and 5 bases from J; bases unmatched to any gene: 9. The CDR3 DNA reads TGCGCCAGCAGCCATTCGCGTGGACAGGGGGCCCACGAGCAGTACTTC. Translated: CASSHSRGQGAHEQYF.

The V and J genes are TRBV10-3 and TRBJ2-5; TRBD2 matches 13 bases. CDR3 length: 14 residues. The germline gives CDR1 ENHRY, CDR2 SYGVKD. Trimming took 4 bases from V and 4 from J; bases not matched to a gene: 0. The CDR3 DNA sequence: TGTGCCATCAGTGGGACTAGCGGGGGAGAGACCCAGTACTTC. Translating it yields CAISGTSGGETQYF.

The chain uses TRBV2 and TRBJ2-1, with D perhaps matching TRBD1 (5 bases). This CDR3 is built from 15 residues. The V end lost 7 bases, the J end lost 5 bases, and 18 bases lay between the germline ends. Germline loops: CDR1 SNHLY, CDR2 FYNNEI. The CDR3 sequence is CASKVWQVRDNEQFF. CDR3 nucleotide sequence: TGTGCCAGCAAAGTCTGGCAGGTCAGGGACAATGAGCAGTTCTTC.

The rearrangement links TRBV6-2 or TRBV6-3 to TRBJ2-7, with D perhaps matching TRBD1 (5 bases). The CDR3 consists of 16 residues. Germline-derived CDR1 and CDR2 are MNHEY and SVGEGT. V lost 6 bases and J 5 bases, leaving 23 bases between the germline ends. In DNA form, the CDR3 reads TGTGCCAGCAGAAGGGCTTTTGGGTCGCCCAGGGACGAGCAGTACTTC. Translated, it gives CASRRAFGSPRDEQYF.